Given below is one T cell receptor (beta chain) in context. This entry belongs to a study of shared T cell receptors in the human thymus. CDR1 is ENHRY and CDR2 is SYGVKD in the germline V gene. Trimming took 4 bases from V and 3 from J, leaving 6 bases between them. The CDR3 is 12 residues long. Sequencing was performed with immunoSEQ multiplex PCR; in TCRdb, only in-frame clones are kept and a portion is missing. Of 700,000 to 750,000 clones listed, approximately 85% are singletons. These same records also appear under a second study, on human thymus T cells. This second report adds: The sample donors, healthy Finnish infants, were having corrective surgery for congenital heart defects. The source of the thymus tissue was resections taken during corrective heart surgery. There appeared to be biased usage of V and J genes in thymic and blood repertoires. Among unrelated individuals, related research reported thymic repertoires that overlapped highly.

The sequence was collected from a girl under three years old with a congenital heart defect. V and J are TRBV10-3 and TRBJ1-1; possibly TRBD1 for D (6 bases). The sequencing sample was made of thymocytes. The CDR3 sequence is CAISGTDTEAFF. The CDR3 nucleotides are TGTGCCATCAGTGGGACAGACACTGAAGCTTTCTTT.